A single sample is the source of the 2 T cell receptor beta chains below, sequenced in a study of control samples from healthy donors and cancer patients. Repertoires were generated with immunoSEQ multiplex PCR, while TCRdb's copy carries only in-frame clones and drops some. The table has about 80,000 clones, 84% seen once. The sample taken for sequencing was PBMCs. Source of these receptors: a man between 60 and 75 years old with head and neck cancer.

This clone showed up just once. Germline is not matched at one junction end, which may reflect a read error. The chain carries TRBV12-3 or TRBV12-4 and TRBJ1-1, with D perhaps matching TRBD1 (5 bases). The CDR3 has 12 residues. The CDR3 here is CASRFRDPEAFF. The CDR3 nucleotides are TGTGCCAGCCGTTTCAGGGACCCTGAAGCTTTCTTT.

The chain joins TRBV3-1 (or the pseudogene TRBV3-2) to TRBJ1-2; tentative D call: TRBD1 (5 bases). Trimming removed 4 bases at V and 4 bases at J, with 16 bases between. Germline CDR1 is LGHDT and CDR2 is YNNKEL (reference sequence). CDR3 length: 15 amino acids. CDR3 nucleotide sequence: TGTGCCAGCAGCCCCCGGGACGTCCGAACCTATGGCTACACCTTC. Amino acids: CASSPRDVRTYGYTF.